This TCR beta chain was sequenced during a study of shared clonotypes between healthy human individuals. This CDR3 has 15 residues. CDR1 is SGHTA and CDR2 is FQGNSA in the germline V gene. Points on this clone: Its antigen is not known. Relative to the germline gene, one junction end is altered; a read error may explain this.

Per the original data handling: ImmunoSEQ gave junction-only sequences without quality scores, so filtering differed. Here immunoSEQ multiplex PCR was the method, and the copy in TCRdb shows in-frame clones only, minus some. That table furnishes V, J and clone size, whereas the DNA furnished D and trimming. The repertoire holds fewer than 2.5 million clones, 80% to 95% seen once, with about 0.38% in the top ten. Overall study results and limits: Expectations were that clonotype sharing among donors would be affected by sequencing depth.

This chain links TRBV7-2 with TRBJ2-5, with D perhaps given as TRBD1 or TRBD2 (6 bases each). This receptor was taken from a man between 18 and 35 years old in good health. Some clones in this sample may be carry-over from other donors' samples. The specimen sequenced was naive CD4+ T cells from PBMCs. Noted subset: CD45RA+ positively selected. The CDR3: CASSLGGSSQETQYF. Written as DNA, the CDR3 is TGTGCCAGCAGTTTAGGGGGGAGCAGCCAAGAGACCCAGTACTTC.